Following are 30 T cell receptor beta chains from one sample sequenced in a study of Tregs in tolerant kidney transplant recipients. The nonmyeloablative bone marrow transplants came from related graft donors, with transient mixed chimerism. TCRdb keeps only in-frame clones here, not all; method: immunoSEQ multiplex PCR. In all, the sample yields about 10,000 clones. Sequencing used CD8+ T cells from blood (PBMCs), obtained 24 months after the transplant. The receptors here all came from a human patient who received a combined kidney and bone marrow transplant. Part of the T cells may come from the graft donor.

Here the CDR3 reads CATAMTGPCATNEKLFF. The CDR3 DNA, read in part, is TGTGCCACTGCAATGACAGGGCCCTGTGCAACTAATGAAAAA. The gene calls are TRBV19 and TRBJ1-4, with 7 bases aligning to TRBD1. The CDR3 extends 3 residues past the end of the read, so its final part is completed from the germline J gene. CDR1 is LNHDA and CDR2 is SQIVND in the germline V gene (reference sequence). This CDR3 region has 17 residues. The junction had 14 bases not matched to a gene; V was cut back by 10 bases and J by 0 bases.

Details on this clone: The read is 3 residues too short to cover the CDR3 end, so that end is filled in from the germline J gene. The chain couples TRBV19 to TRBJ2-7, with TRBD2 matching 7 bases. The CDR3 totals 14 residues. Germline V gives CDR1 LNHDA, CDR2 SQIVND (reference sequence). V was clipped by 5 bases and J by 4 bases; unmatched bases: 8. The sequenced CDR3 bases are TGTGCCAGTAGTCTCCGGGCTAGCGGTTACGAG. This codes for CASSLRASGYE. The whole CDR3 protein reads CASSLRASGYEQYF.

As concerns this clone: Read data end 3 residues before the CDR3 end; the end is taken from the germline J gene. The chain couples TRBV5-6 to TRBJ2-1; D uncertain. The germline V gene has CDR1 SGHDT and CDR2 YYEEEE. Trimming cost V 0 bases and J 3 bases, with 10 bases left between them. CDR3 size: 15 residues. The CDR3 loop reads CASSLDPVNYNEQFF. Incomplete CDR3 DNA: TGTGCCAGCAGCTTGGACCCAGTTAACTACAATGAG.

CDR3 protein: CASSMGHISNTEAFF. The CDR3 bases that were read are TGTGCCAGTAGTATGGGACACATCTCTAACACTGAA. The gene calls are TRBV19 and TRBJ1-1; tentative D call: TRBD1 (6 bases). The DNA ends 3 residues before the CDR3 does, and the rest of the CDR3 is filled in from the germline J gene. V shed 3 bases and J shed 2 bases, with 13 bases lying between them. The CDR3 consists of 15 residues. The V gene's germline CDR1 is LNHDA and CDR2 SQIVND (reference sequence).

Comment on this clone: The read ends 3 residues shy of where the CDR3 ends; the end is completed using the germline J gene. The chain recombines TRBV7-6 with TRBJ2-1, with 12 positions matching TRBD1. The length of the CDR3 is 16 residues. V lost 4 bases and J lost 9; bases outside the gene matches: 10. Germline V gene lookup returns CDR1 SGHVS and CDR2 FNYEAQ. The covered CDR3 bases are TGTGCCAGCAGCTCACACCCGGGACAGGGGGCGCGTGAG. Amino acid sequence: CASSSHPGQGARE. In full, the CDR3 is CASSSHPGQGAREQFF. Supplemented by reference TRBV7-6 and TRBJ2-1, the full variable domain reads GAGVSQSPRYKVTKRGQDVALRCDPISGHVSLYWYRQALGQGPEFLTYFNYEAQQDKSGLPNDRFSAERPEGSISTLTIQRTEQRDSAMYRCASSSHPGQGAREQFFGPGTRLTVL.

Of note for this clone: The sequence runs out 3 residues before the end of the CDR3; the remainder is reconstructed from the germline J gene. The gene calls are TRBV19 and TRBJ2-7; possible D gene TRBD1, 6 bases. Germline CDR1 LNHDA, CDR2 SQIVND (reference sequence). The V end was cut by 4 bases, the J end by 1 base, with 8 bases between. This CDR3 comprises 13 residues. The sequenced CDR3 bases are TGTGCCAGTAGTAACAGGGTTTCCTACGAG. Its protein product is CASSNRVSYE. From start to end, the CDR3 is CASSNRVSYEQYF.

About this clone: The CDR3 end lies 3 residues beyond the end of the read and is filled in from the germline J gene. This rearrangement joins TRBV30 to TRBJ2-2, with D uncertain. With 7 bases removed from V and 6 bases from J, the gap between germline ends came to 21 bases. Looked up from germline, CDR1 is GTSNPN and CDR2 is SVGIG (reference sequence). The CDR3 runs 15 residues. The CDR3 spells CASKRGSTLAGELFF. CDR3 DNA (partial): TGTGCCTCCAAACGCGGCTCTACCCTGGCCGGGGAG.

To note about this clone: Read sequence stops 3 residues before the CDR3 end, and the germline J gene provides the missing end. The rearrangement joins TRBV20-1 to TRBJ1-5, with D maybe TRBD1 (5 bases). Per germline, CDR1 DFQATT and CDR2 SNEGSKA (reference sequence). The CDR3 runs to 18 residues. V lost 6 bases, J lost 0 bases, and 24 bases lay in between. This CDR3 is CSAVGRRQKSSSNQPQHF. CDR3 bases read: TGCAGTGCCGTAGGTAGGAGACAGAAAAGTTCTAGCAATCAGCCC.

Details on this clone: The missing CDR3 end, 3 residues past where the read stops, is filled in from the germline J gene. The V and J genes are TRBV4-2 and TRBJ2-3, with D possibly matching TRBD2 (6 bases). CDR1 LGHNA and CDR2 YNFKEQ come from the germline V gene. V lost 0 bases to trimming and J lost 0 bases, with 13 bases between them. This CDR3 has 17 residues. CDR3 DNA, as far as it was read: TGTGCCAGCAGCCAAGATCTTAGCGGAGCCAGCACAGATACG. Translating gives CASSQDLSGASTDT. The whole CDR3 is CASSQDLSGASTDTQYF.

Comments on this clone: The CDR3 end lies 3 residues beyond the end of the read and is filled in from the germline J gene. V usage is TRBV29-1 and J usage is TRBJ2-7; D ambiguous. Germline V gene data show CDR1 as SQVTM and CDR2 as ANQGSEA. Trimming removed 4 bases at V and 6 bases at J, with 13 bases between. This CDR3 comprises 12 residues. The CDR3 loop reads CSVGQVDFEQYF. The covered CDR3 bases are TGCAGCGTTGGGCAGGTAGATTTCGAG.

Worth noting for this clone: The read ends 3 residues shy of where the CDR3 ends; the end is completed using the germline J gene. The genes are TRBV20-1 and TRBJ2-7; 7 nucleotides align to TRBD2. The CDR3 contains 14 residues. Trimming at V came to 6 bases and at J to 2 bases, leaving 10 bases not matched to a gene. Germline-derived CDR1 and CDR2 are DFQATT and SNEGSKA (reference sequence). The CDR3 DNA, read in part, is TGCAGTGCCCAGAGAGGCGGGAGCGCCTACGAG. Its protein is CSAQRGGSAYE. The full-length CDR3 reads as CSAQRGGSAYEQYF.

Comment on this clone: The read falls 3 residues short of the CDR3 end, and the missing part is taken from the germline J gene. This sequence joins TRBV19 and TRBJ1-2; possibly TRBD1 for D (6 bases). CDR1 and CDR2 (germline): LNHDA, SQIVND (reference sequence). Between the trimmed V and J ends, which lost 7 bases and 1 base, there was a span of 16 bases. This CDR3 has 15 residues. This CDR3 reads CASTRPGDHNYGYTF. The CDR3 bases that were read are TGTGCCAGTACCCGGCCAGGGGACCATAACTATGGC.

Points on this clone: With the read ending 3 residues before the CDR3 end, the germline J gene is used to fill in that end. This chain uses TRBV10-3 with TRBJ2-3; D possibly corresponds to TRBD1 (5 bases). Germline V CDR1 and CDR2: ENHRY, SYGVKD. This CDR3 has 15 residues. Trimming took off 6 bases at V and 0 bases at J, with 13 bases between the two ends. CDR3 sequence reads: CAIRTDTSSTDTQYF. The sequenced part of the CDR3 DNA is TGTGCCATCAGGACGGACACCTCTAGCACAGATACG.

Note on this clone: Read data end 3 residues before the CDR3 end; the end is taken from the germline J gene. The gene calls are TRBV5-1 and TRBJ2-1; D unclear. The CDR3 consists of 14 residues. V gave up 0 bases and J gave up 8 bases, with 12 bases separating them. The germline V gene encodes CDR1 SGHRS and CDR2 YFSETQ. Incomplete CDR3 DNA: TGCGCCAGCAGCTTGGTATTCGCCCAGGATGAG. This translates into CASSLVFAQDE. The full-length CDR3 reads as CASSLVFAQDEQFF. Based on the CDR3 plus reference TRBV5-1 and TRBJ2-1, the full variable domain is KAGVTQTPRYLIKTRGQQVTLSCSPISGHRSVSWYQQTPGQGLQFLFEYFSETQRNKGNFPGRFSGRQFSNSRSEMNVSTLELGDSALYLCASSLVFAQDEQFFGPGTRLTVL.

The CDR3 sequence: CSVVGLTSGRLPYNEQFF. The CDR3 bases that were read are TGCAGCGTTGTCGGGTTGACTAGCGGGAGGCTTCCCTACAATGAG. The V call is TRBV29-1, the J call TRBJ2-1, with TRBD2 matching over 13 bases. With the read ending 3 residues before the CDR3 end, the germline J gene is used to fill in that end. The germline gives CDR1 SQVTM, CDR2 ANQGSEA. The CDR3 has 18 amino acids. V dropped 4 bases and J dropped 2; count of bases not matched to a gene: 11.

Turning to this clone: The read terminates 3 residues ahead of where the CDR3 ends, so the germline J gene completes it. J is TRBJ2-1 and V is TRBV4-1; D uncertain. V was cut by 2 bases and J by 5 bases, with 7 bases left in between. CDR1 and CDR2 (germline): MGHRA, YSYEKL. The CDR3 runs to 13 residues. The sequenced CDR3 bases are TGCGCCAGCAGCCAAACCAGAAACAATGAG. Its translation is CASSQTRNNE. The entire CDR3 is CASSQTRNNEQFF.

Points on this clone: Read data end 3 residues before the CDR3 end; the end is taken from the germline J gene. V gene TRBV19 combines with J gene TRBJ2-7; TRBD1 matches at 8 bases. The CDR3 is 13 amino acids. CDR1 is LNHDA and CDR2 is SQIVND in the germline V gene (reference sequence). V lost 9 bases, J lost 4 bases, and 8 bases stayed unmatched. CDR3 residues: CASSAGGGYEQYF. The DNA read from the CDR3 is TGTGCCAGCAGCGCAGGGGGCGGTTACGAG. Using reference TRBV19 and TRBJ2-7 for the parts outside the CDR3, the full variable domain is DGGITQSPKYLFRKEGQNVTLSCEQNLNHDAMYWYRQDPGQGLRLIYYSQIVNDFQKGDIAEGYSVSREKKESFPLTVTSAQKNPTAFYLCASSAGGGYEQYFGPGTRLTVT.

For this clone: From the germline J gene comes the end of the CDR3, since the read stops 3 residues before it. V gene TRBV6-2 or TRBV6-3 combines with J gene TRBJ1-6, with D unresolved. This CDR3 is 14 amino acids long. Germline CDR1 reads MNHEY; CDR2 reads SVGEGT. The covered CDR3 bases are TGTGCCAGCAGTCCCCTGGCAGGTCTTCTGCCC. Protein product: CASSPLAGLLP. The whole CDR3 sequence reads CASSPLAGLLPLHF.

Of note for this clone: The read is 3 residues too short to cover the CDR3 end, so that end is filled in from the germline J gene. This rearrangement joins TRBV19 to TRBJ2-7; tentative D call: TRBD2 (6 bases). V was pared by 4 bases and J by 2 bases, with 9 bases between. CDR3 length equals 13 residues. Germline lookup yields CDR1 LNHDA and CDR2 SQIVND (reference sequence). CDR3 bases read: TGTGCCAGTAGTACCTGGGGGGCCTACGAG. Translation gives CASSTWGAYE. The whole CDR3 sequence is CASSTWGAYEQYF. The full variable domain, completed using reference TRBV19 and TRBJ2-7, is DGGITQSPKYLFRKEGQNVTLSCEQNLNHDAMYWYRQDPGQGLRLIYYSQIVNDFQKGDIAEGYSVSREKKESFPLTVTSAQKNPTAFYLCASSTWGAYEQYFGPGTRLTVT.

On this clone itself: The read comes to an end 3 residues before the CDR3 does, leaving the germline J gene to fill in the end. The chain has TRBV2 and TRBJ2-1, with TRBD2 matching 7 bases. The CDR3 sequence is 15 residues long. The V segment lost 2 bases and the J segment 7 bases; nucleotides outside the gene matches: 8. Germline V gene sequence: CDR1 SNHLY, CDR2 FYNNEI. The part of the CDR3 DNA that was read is TGTGCCAGCAGTGAATGGGCGGGGGTAAGAAATGAG. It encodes CASSEWAGVRNE. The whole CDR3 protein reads CASSEWAGVRNEQFF.

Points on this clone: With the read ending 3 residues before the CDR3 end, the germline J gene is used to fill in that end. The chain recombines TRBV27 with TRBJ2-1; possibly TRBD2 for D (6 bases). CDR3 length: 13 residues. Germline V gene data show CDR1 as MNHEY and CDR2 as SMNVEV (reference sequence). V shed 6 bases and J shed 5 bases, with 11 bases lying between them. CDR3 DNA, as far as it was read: TGTGCCAGCAGGGGACTCCCCAACAATGAG. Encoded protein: CASRGLPNNE. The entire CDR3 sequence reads CASRGLPNNEQFF.

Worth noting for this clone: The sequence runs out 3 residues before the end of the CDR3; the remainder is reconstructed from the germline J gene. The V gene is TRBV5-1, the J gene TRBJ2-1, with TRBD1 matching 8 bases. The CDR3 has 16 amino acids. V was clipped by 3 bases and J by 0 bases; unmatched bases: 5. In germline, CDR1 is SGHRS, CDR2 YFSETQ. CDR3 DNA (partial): TGCGCCAGCAGCTATTACAGGGGGGCCTCCTACAATGAG. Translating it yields CASSYYRGASYNE. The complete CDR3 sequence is CASSYYRGASYNEQFF.

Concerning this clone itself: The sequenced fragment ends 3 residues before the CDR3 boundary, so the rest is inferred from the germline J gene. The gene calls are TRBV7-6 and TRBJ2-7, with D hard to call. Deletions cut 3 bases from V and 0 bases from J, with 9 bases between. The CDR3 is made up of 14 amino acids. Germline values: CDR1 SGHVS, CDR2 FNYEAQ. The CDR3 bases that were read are TGTGCCAGCAGCTTGGCGGCAAGCTCCTACGAG. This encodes CASSLAASSYE. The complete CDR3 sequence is CASSLAASSYEQYF. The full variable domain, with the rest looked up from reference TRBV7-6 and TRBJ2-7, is GAGVSQSPRYKVTKRGQDVALRCDPISGHVSLYWYRQALGQGPEFLTYFNYEAQQDKSGLPNDRFSAERPEGSISTLTIQRTEQRDSAMYRCASSLAASSYEQYFGPGTRLTVT.

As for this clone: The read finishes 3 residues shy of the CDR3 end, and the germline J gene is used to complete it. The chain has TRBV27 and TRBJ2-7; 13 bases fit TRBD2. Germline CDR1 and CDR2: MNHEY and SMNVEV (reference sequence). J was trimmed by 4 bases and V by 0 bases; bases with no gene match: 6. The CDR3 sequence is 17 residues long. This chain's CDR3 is CASSLSWTSGSTYEQYF. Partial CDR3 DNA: TGTGCCAGCAGTTTATCCTGGACTAGCGGGAGCACTTACGAG.

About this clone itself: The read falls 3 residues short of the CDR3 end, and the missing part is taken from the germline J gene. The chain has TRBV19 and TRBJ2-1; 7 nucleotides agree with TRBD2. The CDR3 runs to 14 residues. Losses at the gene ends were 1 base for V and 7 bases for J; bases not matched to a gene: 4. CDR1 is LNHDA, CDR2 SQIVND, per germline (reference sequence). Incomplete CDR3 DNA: TGTGCCAGTAGTATAGCGGGACTACCAAATGAG. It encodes CASSIAGLPNE. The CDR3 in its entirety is CASSIAGLPNEQFF.

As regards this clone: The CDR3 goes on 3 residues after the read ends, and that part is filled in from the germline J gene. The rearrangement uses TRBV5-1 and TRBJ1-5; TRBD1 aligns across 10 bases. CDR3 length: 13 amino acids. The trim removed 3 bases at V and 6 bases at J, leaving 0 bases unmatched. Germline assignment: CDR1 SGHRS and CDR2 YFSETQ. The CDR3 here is CASSWTGGQPQHF. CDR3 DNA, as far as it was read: TGCGCCAGCAGCTGGACAGGGGGTCAGCCC.

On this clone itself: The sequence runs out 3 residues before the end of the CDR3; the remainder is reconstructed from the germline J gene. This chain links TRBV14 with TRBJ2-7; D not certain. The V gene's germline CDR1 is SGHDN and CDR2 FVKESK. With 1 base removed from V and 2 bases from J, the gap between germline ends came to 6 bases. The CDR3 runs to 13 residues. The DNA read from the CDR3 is TGTGCCAGCAGCCAAGTGGCGGCCTACGAG. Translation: CASSQVAAYE. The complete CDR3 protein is CASSQVAAYEQYF. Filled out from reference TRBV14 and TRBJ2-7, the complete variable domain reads EAGVTQFPSHSVIEKGQTVTLRCDPISGHDNLYWYRRVMGKEIKFLLHFVKESKQDESGMPNNRFLAERTGGTYSTLKVQPAELEDSGVYFCASSQVAAYEQYFGPGTRLTVT.

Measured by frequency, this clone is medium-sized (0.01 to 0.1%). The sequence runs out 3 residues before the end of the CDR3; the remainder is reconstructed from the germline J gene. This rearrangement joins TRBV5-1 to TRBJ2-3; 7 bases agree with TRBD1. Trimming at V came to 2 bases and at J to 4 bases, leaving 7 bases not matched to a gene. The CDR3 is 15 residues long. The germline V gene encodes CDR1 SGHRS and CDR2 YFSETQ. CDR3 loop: CASSFEGASADTQYF. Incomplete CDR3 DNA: TGCGCCAGCAGCTTCGAGGGGGCGAGCGCAGATACG.

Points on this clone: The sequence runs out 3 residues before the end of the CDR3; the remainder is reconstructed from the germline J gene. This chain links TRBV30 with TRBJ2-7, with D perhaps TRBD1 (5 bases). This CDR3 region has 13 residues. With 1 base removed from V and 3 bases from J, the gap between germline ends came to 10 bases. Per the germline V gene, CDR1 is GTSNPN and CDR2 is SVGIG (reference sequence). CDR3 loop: CAWSDGTGYEQYF. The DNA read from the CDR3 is TGTGCCTGGAGTGACGGAACAGGCTACGAG.

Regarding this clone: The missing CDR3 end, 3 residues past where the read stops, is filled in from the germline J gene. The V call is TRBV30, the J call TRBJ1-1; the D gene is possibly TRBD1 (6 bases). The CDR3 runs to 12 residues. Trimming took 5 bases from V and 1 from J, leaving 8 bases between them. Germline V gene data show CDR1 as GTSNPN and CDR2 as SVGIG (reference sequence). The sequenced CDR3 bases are TGTGCCTGGGGACAGTGGAACACTGAA. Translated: CAWGQWNTE. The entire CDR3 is CAWGQWNTEAFF.